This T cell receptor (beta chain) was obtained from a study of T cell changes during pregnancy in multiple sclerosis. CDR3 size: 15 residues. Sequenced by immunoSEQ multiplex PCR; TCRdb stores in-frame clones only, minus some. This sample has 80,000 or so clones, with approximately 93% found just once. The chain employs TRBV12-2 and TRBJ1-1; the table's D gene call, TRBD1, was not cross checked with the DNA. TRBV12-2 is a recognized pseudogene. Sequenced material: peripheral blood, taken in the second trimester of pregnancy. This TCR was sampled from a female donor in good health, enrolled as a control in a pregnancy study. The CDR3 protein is CASRLGAGLNTEAFF. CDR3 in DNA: TGTGCAAGTCGCTTAGGTGCAGGATTGAACACTGAAGCTTTCTTT.